The rows below give T cell receptor beta chains drawn from one sample of a study of blood T cell repertoires in COVID-19. Assay used: immunoSEQ multiplex PCR; TCRdb lists only in-frame clones, some missing. The profile shows tens of thousands of clones, around 85% of them singletons. The specimen sequenced was peripheral blood. Receptor source: a man at least 80 years old with acute or convalescent COVID-19. Both conserved end residues are part of each CDR3. The order of the fields is D gene, clone size, V gene, J gene, CDR3 DNA, CDR3 protein. D genes are given only for firm matches. Rows may omit the clone size; those that give it use once, few, many or a size class.

D: TRBD1
size: NA
V: TRBV28
J: TRBJ1-1
DNA: TGTGCCAGCAGTCTTCAGGGGGCTGGATACGGAGCTTTCTTT
CDR3: CASSLQGAGYGAFF

D: NA
size: NA
V: TRBV25-1
J: TRBJ1-2
DNA: TGTGCCAGCAGTGAATCAGGGTATGGCTACACCTTC
CDR3: CASSESGYGYTF

D: NA
size: NA
V: TRBV5-1
J: TRBJ1-6
DNA: TGCGCCAGCAGGACGGGTGCTAATTCACCCCTCCACTTT
CDR3: CASRTGANSPLHF

D: TRBD2
size: NA
V: TRBV18
J: TRBJ2-1
DNA: TGTGCCAGCTCACCTACTAGCGGGGGCAACAATGAGCAGTTCTTC
CDR3: CASSPTSGGNNEQFF

D: TRBD1
size: NA
V: TRBV6-2/TRBV6-3
J: TRBJ1-6
DNA: TGTGCCAGCAGTTACTCTCAGGGACAGGGGAGTTCACCCCTCCACTTT
CDR3: CASSYSQGQGSSPLHF

D: TRBD1
size: NA
V: TRBV28
J: TRBJ1-2
DNA: TGTGCCAGCAGTTTATCAGGGACAGGGGATTCCTATGGCTACACCTTC
CDR3: CASSLSGTGDSYGYTF

D: NA
size: NA
V: TRBV28
J: TRBJ2-3
DNA: TGTGCCAGCAGTTTATTCGGGGGGCGCGAAGATACGCAGTATTTT
CDR3: CASSLFGGREDTQYF

D: NA
size: NA
V: TRBV11-2
J: TRBJ2-4
DNA: TGTGCCAGCAGCTCTCGGTTGGCCAAAAACATTCAGTACTTC
CDR3: CASSSRLAKNIQYF

D: TRBD1
size: NA
V: TRBV9
J: TRBJ2-2
DNA: TGTGCCAGCAGCGCTTTACGGGACAGGCCGAACACCGGGGAGCTGTTTTTT
CDR3: CASSALRDRPNTGELFF

D: TRBD1
size: once
V: TRBV7-2
J: TRBJ1-5
DNA: TGTGCCAGCAGCTTCTCCCAGGGGGGCAATCAGCCCCAGCATTTT
CDR3: CASSFSQGGNQPQHF

D: NA
size: few
V: TRBV4-3
J: TRBJ2-1
DNA: TGCGCCAGCAGCCAAGAGAGCAGGGGCTCCTACAATGAGCAGTTCTTC
CDR3: CASSQESRGSYNEQFF

D: NA
size: NA
V: TRBV5-1
J: TRBJ1-1
DNA: TGCGCCAGCAGCCCGTCGGGTGACACTGAAGCTTTCTTT
CDR3: CASSPSGDTEAFF

D: NA
size: NA
V: TRBV27
J: TRBJ2-3
DNA: TGTGCCAGCAGTAATAGCGGCACAGATACGCAGTATTTT
CDR3: CASSNSGTDTQYF

D: TRBD2
size: NA
V: TRBV4-1
J: TRBJ2-5
DNA: TGCGCCAGCAGCCAGTACGGGGTAGGGCGGGGGGCCCCCGAGGCCCAGTACTTC
CDR3: CASSQYGVGRGAPEAQYF

D: NA
size: NA
V: TRBV30
J: TRBJ2-3
DNA: TGTGCCTGGAGTCGCGCGTCGGGAATTCGCACAGATACGCAGTATTTT
CDR3: CAWSRASGIRTDTQYF

D: TRBD1
size: NA
V: TRBV6-5
J: TRBJ1-1
DNA: TGTGCCACCGACCCCTTCGTACAGGGGGGGACTGAAGCTTTCTTT
CDR3: CATDPFVQGGTEAFF

D: NA
size: NA
V: TRBV24-1
J: TRBJ2-5
DNA: TGTGCCACCAGTGATAGGGGTCACCAAGAGACCCAGTACTTC
CDR3: CATSDRGHQETQYF

D: NA
size: few
V: TRBV5-8
J: TRBJ2-5
DNA: TGTGCCAGCAGCTCCTACAAAACCTCCCTAGCCCAAGAGACCCAGTACTTC
CDR3: CASSSYKTSLAQETQYF

D: NA
size: NA
V: TRBV6-2/TRBV6-3
J: TRBJ2-6
DNA: TGTGCCAGCAGTTCTGGAGGGGACGGGGCCAACGTCCTGACTTTC
CDR3: CASSSGGDGANVLTF

D: TRBD2
size: NA
V: TRBV4-2
J: TRBJ2-1
DNA: TGTGCCAGCAGCCCCTTCACCGGGACTAGTCCCTACAATGAGCAGTTCTTC
CDR3: CASSPFTGTSPYNEQFF

D: NA
size: NA
V: TRBV27
J: TRBJ1-5
DNA: TGTGCCAGCAGTTCCCGGGTGCAGGGGCCTCATCAGCCCCAGCATTTT
CDR3: CASSSRVQGPHQPQHF

D: NA
size: NA
V: TRBV18
J: TRBJ2-7
DNA: TGTGCCAGCTCACCGGACAACAGGGAAACCTACGAGCAGTACTTC
CDR3: CASSPDNRETYEQYF

D: TRBD2
size: NA
V: TRBV25-1
J: TRBJ2-5
DNA: TGTGCCAGCAGTGAAATGACTAGCTTCCCGACCCAGTACTTC
CDR3: CASSEMTSFPTQYF

D: NA
size: NA
V: TRBV6-2/TRBV6-3
J: TRBJ1-5
DNA: TGTGCCAGCAGTTACGGTCTGAGTCAGCCCCAGCATTTT
CDR3: CASSYGLSQPQHF

D: NA
size: NA
V: TRBV18
J: TRBJ1-1
DNA: TGTGCCAGCTCACGTACCGGGACAACGAACACTGAAGCTTTCTTT
CDR3: CASSRTGTTNTEAFF